This passage covers 10 T cell receptor beta chains from one sample sequenced in a study of blood T cell repertoires in COVID-19. Produced via immunoSEQ multiplex PCR; TCRdb's table is partial and in-frame only. This table has about 250,000 clones, roughly 89% appearing once. The sequenced sample consisted of peripheral blood. These receptor sequences come from a woman in her forties who had recovered from COVID-19.

The rearrangement uses TRBV11-1 and TRBJ2-3; 11 positions agree with TRBD2. Germline V lookup: CDR1 SGHAT, CDR2 FQDESV (reference sequence). Trimming cost V 5 bases and J 4 bases; bases outside gene matches: 8. This CDR3 spans 16 amino acids. CDR3 DNA: TGTGCCAGCAGCGTCATGACTAGCGGGGCCGCAGATACGCAGTATTTT. Its translation: CASSVMTSGAADTQYF.

CDR3 loop: CASSQEPAAGLQGNEQFF. CDR3 nucleotides: TGTGCCAGCAGCCAAGAGCCGGCTGCGGGGTTGCAAGGCAATGAGCAGTTCTTC. The V and J genes are TRBV4-2 and TRBJ2-1, with D tentatively TRBD2 (6 bases). The CDR3 totals 18 residues. CDR1 and CDR2 (germline): LGHNA, YNFKEQ. Trimming pared 0 bases from V and 6 bases from J, leaving 21 bases between.

The chain carries TRBV5-1 and TRBJ2-7, with 12 bases fitting TRBD1. J lost 5 bases, V lost 0 bases, and 3 bases had no gene match. The length of the CDR3 is 15 residues. Germline V gene data show CDR1 as SGHRS and CDR2 as YFSETQ. The CDR3 protein is CASSLVGTGGDEQYF. CDR3 nucleotides: TGCGCCAGCAGCTTGGTCGGGACAGGGGGCGACGAGCAGTACTTC.

V and J are TRBV30 and TRBJ1-6; D gene ambiguous. Between the trimmed V and J ends, which lost 8 bases and 4 bases, there was a span of 15 bases. CDR3 length: 14 amino acids. The germline gives CDR1 GTSNPN, CDR2 SVGIG (reference sequence). CDR3 loop: CASTAGLYNSPLHF. CDR3 nucleotide sequence: TGTGCCAGCACGGCCGGACTATATAATTCACCCCTCCACTTT. The whole variable domain, remainder taken from reference TRBV30 and TRBJ1-6, is SQTIHQWPATLVQPVGSPLSLECTVEGTSNPNLYWYRQAAGRGLQLLFYSVGIGQISSEVPQNLSASRPQDRQFILSSKKLLLSDSGFYLCASTAGLYNSPLHFGNGTRLTVT.

The chain employs TRBV5-1 and TRBJ2-1; 9 bases agree with TRBD2. The CDR3 sequence is 16 residues long. CDR1 and CDR2 (germline): SGHRS, YFSETQ. V trimming: 4 bases; J trimming: 6 bases; junction bases outside the gene matches: 11. The CDR3 DNA follows: TGCGCCAGCAGCCGGGGCGGGAGGGGGATCATCAATGAGCAGTTCTTC. It encodes CASSRGGRGIINEQFF.

The V call is TRBV7-9, the J call TRBJ2-1, with 10 bases matching TRBD2. The CDR3 is 16 amino acids. Trimming took 0 bases from V and 7 from J; bases not matched to a gene: 6. Per germline, CDR1 SEHNR and CDR2 FQNEAQ (reference sequence). Written as DNA, the CDR3 is TGTGCCAGCAGCTTAGCTTACAGCGGGGGGGGTAATGAGCAGTTCTTC. Translation gives CASSLAYSGGGNEQFF.

The chain recombines TRBV2 with TRBJ2-4; D call uncertain. The ends were cut back, 5 bases at V and 0 bases at J, with 8 bases in the middle. The CDR3 runs to 14 residues. Looked up from germline, CDR1 is SNHLY and CDR2 is FYNNEI. CDR3 sequence: CASSLELAKNIQYF. CDR3 bases: TGTGCCAGCAGTCTAGAGCTAGCCAAAAACATTCAGTACTTC.

This clone was detected a few times. The chain has TRBV14 and TRBJ2-1; 7 bases line up with TRBD1. The germline V gene encodes CDR1 SGHDN and CDR2 FVKESK. This CDR3 region has 13 residues. V dropped 9 bases and J dropped 3; count of bases not matched to a gene: 5. CDR3 DNA sequence: TGTGCCAGTTCAACAGGGGACTACAATGAGCAGTTCTTC. Protein product: CASSTGDYNEQFF.

The gene calls are TRBV3-1 (or the pseudogene TRBV3-2) and TRBJ2-3, with D possibly TRBD2 on 6 matching bases. The germline V gene has CDR1 LGHDT and CDR2 YNNKEL (reference sequence). The V gene lost 3 bases and the J gene lost 9 bases, with 7 bases spanning the gap. The CDR3 has 11 amino acids. The CDR3: CASSQSGTQYF. In nucleotides, the CDR3 is TGTGCCAGCAGCCAGAGCGGGACGCAGTATTTT.

The genes are TRBV27 and TRBJ2-7; 8 bases are shared with TRBD1. The CDR3 loop spans 14 amino acids. Germline assignment: CDR1 MNHEY and CDR2 SMNVEV (reference sequence). The ends lost 3 bases at V and 4 bases at J; junction bases unmatched: 5. CDR3 in amino acids: CASSFGQGRYEQYF. The CDR3 DNA follows: TGTGCCAGCAGTTTCGGACAGGGTCGGTACGAGCAGTACTTC.